The TCR beta chain described here comes from a study of blood T cell repertoires in COVID-19. This clone was counted once. CDR1 is MNHNY and CDR2 is SVGAGI in the germline V gene (reference sequence). The CDR3 is 15 residues long. Clones were sequenced by immunoSEQ multiplex PCR, and TCRdb holds only the in-frame ones, with some missing. The profile shows 250,000 or so clones, 75% to 90% of them singletons. The sequence came from a middle-aged woman who had recovered from COVID-19. Sequenced: peripheral blood. This chain connects TRBV6-6 to TRBJ2-7; D not certain. The CDR3 region has the DNA TGTGCCGGCAGTCCTAGTTTACGCAGCTCCTACGAGCAGTACGTC. This gives the protein CAGSPSLRSSYEQYV.